The present entry profiles one T cell receptor beta chain with its context. Original methodology: For nucleated cells, counts were estimated from reference gene primer amplification. Libraries were prepared by immunoSEQ multiplex PCR; TCRdb keeps only in-frame clonotypes and omits some of them. That table supplies the V and J calls and clone size; D and trimming were determined from the DNA. This table has 65,000 to 90,000 clones, roughly 87% appearing once. These data belong to a study of blood T cell repertoires in COVID-19. Study information: PBMCs, B-cell-depleted T cells, or T cells were the source of the cDNA or gDNA that made up the material.

Trimming shortened V by 6 bases and J by 4 bases, and 19 bases separated the two germline ends. This CDR3 spans 15 amino acids. Germline V gene data show CDR1 as LNHDA and CDR2 as SQIVND (reference sequence). Material for sequencing was peripheral blood. The chain uses TRBV19 and TRBJ2-7; D possibly corresponds to TRBD1 (6 bases). The source is a woman in her 50s with active or convalescent COVID-19. The CDR3 loop is CASRTATGHGYEQYF. The DNA of the CDR3 is TGTGCCAGTAGAACAGCAACGGGACACGGTTACGAGCAGTACTTC.